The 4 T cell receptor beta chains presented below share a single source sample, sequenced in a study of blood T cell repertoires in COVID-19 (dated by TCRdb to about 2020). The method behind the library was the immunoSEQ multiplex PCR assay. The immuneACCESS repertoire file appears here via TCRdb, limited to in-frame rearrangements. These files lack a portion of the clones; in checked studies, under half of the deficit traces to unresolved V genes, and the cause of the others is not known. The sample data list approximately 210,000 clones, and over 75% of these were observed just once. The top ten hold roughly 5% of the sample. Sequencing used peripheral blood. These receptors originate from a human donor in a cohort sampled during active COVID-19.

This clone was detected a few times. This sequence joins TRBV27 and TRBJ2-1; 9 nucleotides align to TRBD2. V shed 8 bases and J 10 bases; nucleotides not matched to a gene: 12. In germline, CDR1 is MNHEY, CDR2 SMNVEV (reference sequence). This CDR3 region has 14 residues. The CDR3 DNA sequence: TGTGCCAGCTTCCCCTTAGCGGGAGTGGGGGAGCAGTTCTTC. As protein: CASFPLAGVGEQFF.

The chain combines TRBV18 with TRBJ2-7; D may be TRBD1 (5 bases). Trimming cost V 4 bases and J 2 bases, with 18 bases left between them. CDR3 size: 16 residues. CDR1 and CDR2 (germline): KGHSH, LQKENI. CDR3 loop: CASSLKSPGHPYEQYF. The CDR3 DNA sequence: TGTGCCAGCTCACTCAAATCCCCAGGGCATCCCTACGAGCAGTACTTC.

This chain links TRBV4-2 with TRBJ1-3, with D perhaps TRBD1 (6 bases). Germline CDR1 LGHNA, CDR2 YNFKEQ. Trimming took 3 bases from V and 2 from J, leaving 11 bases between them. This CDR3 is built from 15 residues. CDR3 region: CASSQKRTAGNTIYF. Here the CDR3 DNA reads TGTGCCAGCAGCCAGAAACGGACAGCTGGAAACACCATATATTTT.

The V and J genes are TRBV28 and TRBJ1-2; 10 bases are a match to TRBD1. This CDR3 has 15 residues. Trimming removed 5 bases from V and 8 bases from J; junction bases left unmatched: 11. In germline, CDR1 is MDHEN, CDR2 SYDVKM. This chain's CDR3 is CASSLRDRGAVGYTF. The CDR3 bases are TGTGCCAGCAGTCTCCGGGACAGGGGAGCGGTAGGCTACACCTTC.